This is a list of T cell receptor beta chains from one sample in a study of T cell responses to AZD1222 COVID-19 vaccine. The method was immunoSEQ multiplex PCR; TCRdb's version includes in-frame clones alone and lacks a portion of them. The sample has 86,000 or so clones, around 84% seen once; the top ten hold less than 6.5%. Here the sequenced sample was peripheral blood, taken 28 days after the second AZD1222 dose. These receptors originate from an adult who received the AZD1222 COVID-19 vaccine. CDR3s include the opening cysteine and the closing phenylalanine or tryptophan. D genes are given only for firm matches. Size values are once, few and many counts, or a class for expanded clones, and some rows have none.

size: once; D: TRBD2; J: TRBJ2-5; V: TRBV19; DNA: TGTGCCAGTAGTATAGGGATGGCGGGGGGGCAACAAGAGACCCAGTACTTC; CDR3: CASSIGMAGGQQETQYF
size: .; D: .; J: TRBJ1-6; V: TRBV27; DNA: TGTGCCAGCAGTTTATCCCCGGGGGGCCATAATTCACCCCTCCACTTT; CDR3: CASSLSPGGHNSPLHF
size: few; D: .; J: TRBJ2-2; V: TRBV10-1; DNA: TGCGCCAGCAGTTGGAACACCGGGGAGCTGTTTTTT; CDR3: CASSWNTGELFF
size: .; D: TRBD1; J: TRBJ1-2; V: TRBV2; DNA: TGTGCCAGCAGCCATCGGACAGGGGGCGCGTACTATGGCTACACCTTC; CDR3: CASSHRTGGAYYGYTF
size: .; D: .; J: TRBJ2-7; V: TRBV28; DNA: TGTGCCAGCAGTTTAGGGTTGGTCCACGAGCAGTACTTC; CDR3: CASSLGLVHEQYF
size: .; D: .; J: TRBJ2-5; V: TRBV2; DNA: TGTGCCAGCAGTGAGTACCAAGAGACCCAGTACTTC; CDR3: CASSEYQETQYF
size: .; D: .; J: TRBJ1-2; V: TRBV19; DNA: TGTGCCAGTAGTATCGGCGGGCAGACTTTCTACACCTTC; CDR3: CASSIGGQTFYTF
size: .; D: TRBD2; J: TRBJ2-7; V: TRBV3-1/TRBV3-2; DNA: TGTGCCAGCAGCGCAAGCCTAACTAGCGGGAACTCCGAGCAGTACTTC; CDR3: CASSASLTSGNSEQYF
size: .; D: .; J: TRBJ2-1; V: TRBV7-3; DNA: TGTGCCAGCAGCTCAAGGGCGGACTACAATGAGCAGTTCTTC; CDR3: CASSSRADYNEQFF
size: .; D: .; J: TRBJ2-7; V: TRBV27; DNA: TGTGCCAGCAGTTTGTCGGCAGGGGAAAGCTACGAGCAGTACTTC; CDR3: CASSLSAGESYEQYF
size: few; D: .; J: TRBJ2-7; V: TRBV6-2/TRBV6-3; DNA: TGTGCCAGCAGTTACGTTGGGGAAAACGAGCAGTACTTC; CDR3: CASSYVGENEQYF
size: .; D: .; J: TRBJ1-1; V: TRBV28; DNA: TGTGCCAGCTGGTGGGGGGGTACTGAAGCTTTCTTT; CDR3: CASWWGGTEAFF
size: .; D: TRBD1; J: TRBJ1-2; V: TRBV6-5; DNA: TGTGCCAGCAGCGTGGACAGGGTGGGAGGCTACACCTTC; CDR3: CASSVDRVGGYTF
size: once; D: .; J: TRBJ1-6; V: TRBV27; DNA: TGTGCCAGCAGTTTGGCAGTCGGGCATTCACCCCTCCACTTT; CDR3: CASSLAVGHSPLHF
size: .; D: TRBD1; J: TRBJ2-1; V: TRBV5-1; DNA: TGCGCCAGCAGCCGACAGGGGGACTACAATGAGCAGTTCTTC; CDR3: CASSRQGDYNEQFF
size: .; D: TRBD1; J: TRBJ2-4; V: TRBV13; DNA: TGTGCCAGCAGCCCTCAGGGGGCGCGAGCCAAAAACATTCAGTACTTC; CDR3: CASSPQGARAKNIQYF
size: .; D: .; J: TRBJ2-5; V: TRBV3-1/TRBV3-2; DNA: TGTGCCAGCAGCCAAGATGGTTGGAGGGGGACCCAGTACTTC; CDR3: CASSQDGWRGTQYF
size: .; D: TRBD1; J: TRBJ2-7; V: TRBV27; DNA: TGTGCCAGCAGTTTATCTGCTGGGGACAGGGAAACCTACGAGCAGTACTTC; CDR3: CASSLSAGDRETYEQYF
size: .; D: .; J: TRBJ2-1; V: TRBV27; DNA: TGTGCCAGCAGTTTATATTCCAGGGCGACATACAATGAGCAGTTCTTC; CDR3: CASSLYSRATYNEQFF
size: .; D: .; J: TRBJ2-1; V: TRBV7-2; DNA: TGTGCCAGCAGCTTAGTGCCGGCAGGTGCGGGGAATGAGCAGTTCTTC; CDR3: CASSLVPAGAGNEQFF
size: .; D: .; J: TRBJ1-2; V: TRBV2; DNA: TGTGCCAGCAGTGTGGGGGTCGGCTACACCTTC; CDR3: CASSVGVGYTF
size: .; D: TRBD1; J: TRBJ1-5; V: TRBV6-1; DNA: TGTGCCAGCAGTGAAGCCTCAGGGGGCCCCAATCAGCCCCAGCATTTT; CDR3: CASSEASGGPNQPQHF
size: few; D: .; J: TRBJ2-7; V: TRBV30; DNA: TGTGCCCAAGGATTCAGGGTCGAGCAGTACTTC; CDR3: CAQGFRVEQYF